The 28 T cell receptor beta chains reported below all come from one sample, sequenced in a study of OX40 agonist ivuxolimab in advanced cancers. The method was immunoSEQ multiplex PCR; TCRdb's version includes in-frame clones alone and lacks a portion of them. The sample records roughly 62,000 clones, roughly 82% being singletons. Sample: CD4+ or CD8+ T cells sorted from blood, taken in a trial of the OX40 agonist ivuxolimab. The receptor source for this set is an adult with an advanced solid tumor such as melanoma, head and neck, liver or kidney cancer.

As DNA, the CDR3 is TGTGCCAGCAGCTTAGAGGACAGGGTCTACACCTTC. Translating gives CASSLEDRVYTF. The V and J genes are TRBV7-2 and TRBJ1-2; 8 bases are shared with TRBD1. This CDR3 region has 12 residues. Germline-derived CDR1 and CDR2 are SGHTA and FQGNSA. The junction had 2 bases not matched to a gene; V was cut back by 1 base and J by 10 bases.

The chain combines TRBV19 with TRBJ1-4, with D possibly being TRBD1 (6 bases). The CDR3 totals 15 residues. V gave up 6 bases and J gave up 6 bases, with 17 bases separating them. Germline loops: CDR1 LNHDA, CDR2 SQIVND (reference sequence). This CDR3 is CASSYSRGGDEKLFF. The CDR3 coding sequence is TGTGCCAGTAGCTATTCCAGGGGAGGGGATGAAAAACTGTTTTTT. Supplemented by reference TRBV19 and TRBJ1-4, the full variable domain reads DGGITQSPKYLFRKEGQNVTLSCEQNLNHDAMYWYRQDPGQGLRLIYYSQIVNDFQKGDIAEGYSVSREKKESFPLTVTSAQKNPTAFYLCASSYSRGGDEKLFFGSGTQLSVL.

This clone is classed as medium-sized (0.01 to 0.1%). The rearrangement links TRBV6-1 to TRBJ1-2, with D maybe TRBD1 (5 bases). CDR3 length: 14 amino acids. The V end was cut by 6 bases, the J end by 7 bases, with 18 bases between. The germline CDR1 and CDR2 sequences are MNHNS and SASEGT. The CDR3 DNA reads TGTGCCAGCAGGGCTGGGGGATCTAGTCGTGGCTACACCTTC. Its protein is CASRAGGSSRGYTF.

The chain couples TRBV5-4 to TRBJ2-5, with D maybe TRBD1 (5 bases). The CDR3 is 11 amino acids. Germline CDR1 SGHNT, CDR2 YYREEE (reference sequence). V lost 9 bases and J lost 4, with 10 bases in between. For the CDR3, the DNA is TGTGCCAAAGGGGATTTAGAGACCCAGTACTTC. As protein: CAKGDLETQYF.

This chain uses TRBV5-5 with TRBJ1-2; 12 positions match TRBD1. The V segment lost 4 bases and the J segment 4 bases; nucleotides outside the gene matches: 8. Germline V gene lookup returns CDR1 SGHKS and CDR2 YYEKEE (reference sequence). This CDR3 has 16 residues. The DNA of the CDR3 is TGTGCCAGCAGCCCTGGGACAGGGGGCGAAGGCTATGGCTACACCTTC. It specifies CASSPGTGGEGYGYTF.

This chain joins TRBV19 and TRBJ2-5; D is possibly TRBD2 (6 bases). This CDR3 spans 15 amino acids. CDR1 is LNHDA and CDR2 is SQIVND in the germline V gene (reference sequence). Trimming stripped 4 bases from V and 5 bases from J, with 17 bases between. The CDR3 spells CASSTLRRAGETQYF. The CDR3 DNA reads TGTGCCAGTAGTACCCTTCGGAGGGCCGGGGAGACCCAGTACTTC.

DNA of the CDR3: TGTGCCAGCAGTGAAATGACAGGGGTTAGTGGCTACACCTTC. This gives the protein CASSEMTGVSGYTF. This chain uses TRBV6-1 with TRBJ1-2, with 8 bases aligning to TRBD1. The CDR3 is 14 amino acids. Per the germline V gene, CDR1 is MNHNS and CDR2 is SASEGT. The trim removed 2 bases at V and 7 bases at J, leaving 6 bases unmatched.

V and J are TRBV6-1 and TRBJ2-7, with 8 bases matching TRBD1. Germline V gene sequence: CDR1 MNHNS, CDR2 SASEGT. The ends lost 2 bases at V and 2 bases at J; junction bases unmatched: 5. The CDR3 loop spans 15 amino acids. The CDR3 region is CASSESGQAAYEQYF. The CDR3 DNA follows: TGTGCCAGCAGTGAATCGGGACAGGCAGCCTACGAGCAGTACTTC.

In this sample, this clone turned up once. In DNA, the CDR3 is TGTGCCAGCACTCGAGGGAGAAACACTGAAGCTTTCTTT. It codes for CASTRGRNTEAFF. The gene calls are TRBV6-1 and TRBJ1-1; D remains ambiguous. The CDR3 spans 13 residues. Trimming took 7 bases from V and 2 from J, leaving 11 bases between them. Germline values: CDR1 MNHNS, CDR2 SASEGT.

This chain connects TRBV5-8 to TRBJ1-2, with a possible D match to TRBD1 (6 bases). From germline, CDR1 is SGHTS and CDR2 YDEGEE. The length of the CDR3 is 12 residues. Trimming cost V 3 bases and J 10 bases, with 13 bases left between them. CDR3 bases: TGTGCCAGCAGCTCGCAGGGGACGTACTACACCTTC. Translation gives CASSSQGTYYTF. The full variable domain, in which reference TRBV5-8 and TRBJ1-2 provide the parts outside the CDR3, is EAGVTQSPTHLIKTRGQQATLRCSPISGHTSVYWYQQALGLGLQFLLWYDEGEERNRGNFPPRFSGRQFPNYSSELNVNALELEDSALYLCASSSQGTYYTFGSGTRLTVV.

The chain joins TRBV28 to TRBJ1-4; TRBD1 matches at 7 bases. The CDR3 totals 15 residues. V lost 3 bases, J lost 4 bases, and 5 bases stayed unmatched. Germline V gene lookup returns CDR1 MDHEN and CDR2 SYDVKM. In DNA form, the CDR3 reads TGTGCCAGCAGTTTGACAGGGTTGGGTAATGAAAAACTGTTTTTT. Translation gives CASSLTGLGNEKLFF.

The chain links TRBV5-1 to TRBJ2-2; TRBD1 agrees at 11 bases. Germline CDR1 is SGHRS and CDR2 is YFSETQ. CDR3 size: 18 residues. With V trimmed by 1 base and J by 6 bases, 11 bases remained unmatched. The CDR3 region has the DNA TGCGCCAGCAGCTTGTTGCCTGGAGGACAGGGGGCCGCCGGGGAGCTGTTTTTT. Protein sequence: CASSLLPGGQGAAGELFF.

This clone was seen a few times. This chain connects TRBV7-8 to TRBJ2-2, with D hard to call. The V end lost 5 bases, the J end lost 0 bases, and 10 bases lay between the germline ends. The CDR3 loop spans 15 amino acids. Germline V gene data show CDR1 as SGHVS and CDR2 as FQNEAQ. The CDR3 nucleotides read TGTGCCAGCAGCCTTTGGACCCCGAACACCGGGGAGCTGTTTTTT. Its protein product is CASSLWTPNTGELFF.

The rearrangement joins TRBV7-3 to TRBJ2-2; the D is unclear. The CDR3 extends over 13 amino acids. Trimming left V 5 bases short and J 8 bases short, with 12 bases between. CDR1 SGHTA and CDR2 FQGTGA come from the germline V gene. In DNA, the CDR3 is TGTGCCAGCAGCATTCGAGGTGATGGGGAGCTGTTTTTT. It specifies CASSIRGDGELFF. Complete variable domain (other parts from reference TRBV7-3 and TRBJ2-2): GAGVSQTPSNKVTEKGKYVELRCDPISGHTALYWYRQSLGQGPEFLIYFQGTGAADDSGLPNDRFFAVRPEGSVSTLKIQRTERGDSAVYLCASSIRGDGELFFGEGSRLTVL.

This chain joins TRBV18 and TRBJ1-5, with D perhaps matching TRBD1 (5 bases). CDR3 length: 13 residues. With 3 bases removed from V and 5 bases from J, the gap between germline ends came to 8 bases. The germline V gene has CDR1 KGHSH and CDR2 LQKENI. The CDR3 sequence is CASSPGGDQPQHF. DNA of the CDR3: TGTGCCAGCTCACCGGGGGGGGATCAGCCCCAGCATTTT. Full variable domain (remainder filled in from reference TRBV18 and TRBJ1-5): NAGVMQNPRHLVRRRGQEARLRCSPMKGHSHVYWYRQLPEEGLKFMVYLQKENIIDESGMPKERFSAEFPKEGPSILRIQQVVRGDSAAYFCASSPGGDQPQHFGDGTRLSIL.

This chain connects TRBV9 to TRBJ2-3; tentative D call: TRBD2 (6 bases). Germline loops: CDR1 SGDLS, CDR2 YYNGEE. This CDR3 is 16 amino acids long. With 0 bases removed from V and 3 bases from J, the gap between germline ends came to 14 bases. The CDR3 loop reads CASSVDGLAVTDTQYF. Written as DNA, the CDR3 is TGTGCCAGCAGCGTAGATGGGTTAGCGGTTACAGATACGCAGTATTTT.

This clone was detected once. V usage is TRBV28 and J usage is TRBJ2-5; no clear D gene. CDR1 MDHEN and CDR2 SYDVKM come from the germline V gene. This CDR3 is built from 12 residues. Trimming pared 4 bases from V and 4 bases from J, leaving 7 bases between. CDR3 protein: CASSSRAETQYF. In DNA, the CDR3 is TGTGCCAGCAGTTCTAGGGCAGAGACCCAGTACTTC.

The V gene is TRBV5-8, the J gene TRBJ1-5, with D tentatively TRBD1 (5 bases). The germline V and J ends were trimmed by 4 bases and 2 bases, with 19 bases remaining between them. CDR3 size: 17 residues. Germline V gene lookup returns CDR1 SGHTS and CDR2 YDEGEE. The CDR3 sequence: CASSLGSFVGGNQPQHF. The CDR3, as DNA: TGTGCCAGCAGCCTCGGGTCTTTCGTGGGGGGCAATCAGCCCCAGCATTTT.

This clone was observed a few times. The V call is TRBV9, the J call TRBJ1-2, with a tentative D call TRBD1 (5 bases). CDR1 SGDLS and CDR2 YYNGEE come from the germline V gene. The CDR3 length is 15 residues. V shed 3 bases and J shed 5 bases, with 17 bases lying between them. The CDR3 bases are TGTGCCAGCAGCGCCTCCTTCGGGGACGGTTATGGCTACACCTTC. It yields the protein CASSASFGDGYGYTF.

The CDR3 here is CASSPLTLGVGETQYF. The CDR3 region has the DNA TGTGCCAGCAGTCCCTTAACGTTGGGGGTGGGGGAGACCCAGTACTTC. The V and J genes are TRBV27 and TRBJ2-5, with D perhaps matching TRBD1 or TRBD2 (5 bases each). The CDR3 length is 16 residues. Looked up from germline, CDR1 is MNHEY and CDR2 is SMNVEV (reference sequence). Between the trimmed V and J ends, which lost 5 bases and 5 bases, there was a span of 21 bases.

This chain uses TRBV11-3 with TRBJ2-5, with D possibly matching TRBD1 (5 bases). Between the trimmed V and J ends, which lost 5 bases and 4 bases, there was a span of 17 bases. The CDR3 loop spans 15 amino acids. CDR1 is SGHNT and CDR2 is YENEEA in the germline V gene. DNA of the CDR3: TGTGCCAGCAGCCATAGGGCCCAGGGCGGAGAGACCCAGTACTTC. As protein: CASSHRAQGGETQYF.

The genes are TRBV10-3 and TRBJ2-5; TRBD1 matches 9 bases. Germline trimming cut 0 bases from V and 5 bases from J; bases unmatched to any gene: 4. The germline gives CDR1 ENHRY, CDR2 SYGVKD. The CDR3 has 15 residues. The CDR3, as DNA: TGTGCCATCAGTGAGTCGGGACAGGGTGGGGAGACCCAGTACTTC. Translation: CAISESGQGGETQYF.

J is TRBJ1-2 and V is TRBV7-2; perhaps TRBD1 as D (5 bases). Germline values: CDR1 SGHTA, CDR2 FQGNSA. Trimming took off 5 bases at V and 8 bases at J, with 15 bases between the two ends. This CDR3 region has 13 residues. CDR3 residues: CASSLGAEYGYTF. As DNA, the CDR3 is TGTGCCAGCAGCCTCGGGGCAGAATACGGCTACACCTTC.

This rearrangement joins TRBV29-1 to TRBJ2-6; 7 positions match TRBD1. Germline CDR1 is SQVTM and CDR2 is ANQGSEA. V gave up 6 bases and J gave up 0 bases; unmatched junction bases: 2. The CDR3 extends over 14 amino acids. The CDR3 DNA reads TGCAGCGTCGCAGGGGGCTCTGGGGCCAACGTCCTGACTTTC. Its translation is CSVAGGSGANVLTF. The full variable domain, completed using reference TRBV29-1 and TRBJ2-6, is SAVISQKPSRDICQRGTSLTIQCQVDSQVTMMFWYRQQPGQSLTLIATANQGSEATYESGFVIDKFPISRPNLTFSTLTVSNMSPEDSSIYLCSVAGGSGANVLTFGAGSRLTVL.

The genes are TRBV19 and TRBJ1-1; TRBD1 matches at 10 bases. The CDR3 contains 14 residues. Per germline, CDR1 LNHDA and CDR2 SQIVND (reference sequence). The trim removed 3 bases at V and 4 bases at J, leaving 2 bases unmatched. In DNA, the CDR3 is TGTGCCAGTAGTATTGGACAGGGGGTCACTGAAGCTTTCTTT. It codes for CASSIGQGVTEAFF.

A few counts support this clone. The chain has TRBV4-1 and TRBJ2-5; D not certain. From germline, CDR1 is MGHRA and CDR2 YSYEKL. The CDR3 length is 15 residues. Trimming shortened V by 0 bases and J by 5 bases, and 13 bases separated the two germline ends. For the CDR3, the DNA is TGCGCCAGCAGCCAAGACGGTAATAGGTTTGAGACCCAGTACTTC. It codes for CASSQDGNRFETQYF.

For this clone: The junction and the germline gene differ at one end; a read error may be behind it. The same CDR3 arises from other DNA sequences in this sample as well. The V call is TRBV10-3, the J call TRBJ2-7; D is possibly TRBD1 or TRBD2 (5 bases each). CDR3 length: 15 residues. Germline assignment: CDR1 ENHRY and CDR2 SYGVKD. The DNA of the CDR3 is TGTGCCATCAGTGGTGGGGGTAGGGGAACTAACGAGCAATACTTC. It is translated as CAISGGGRGTNEQYF.

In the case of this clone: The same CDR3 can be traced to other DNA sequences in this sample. The CDR3 region has the DNA TGTGCCAGCACCGGGACAGGGACGGGAGGAAACACCATATATTTT. The encoded protein is CASTGTGTGGNTIYF. The V call is TRBV6-6, the J call TRBJ1-3; TRBD1 matches 9 bases. The length of the CDR3 is 15 residues. Trimming cost V 7 bases and J 4 bases; bases outside gene matches: 8. CDR1 and CDR2 from the germline V gene are MNHNY and SVGAGI (reference sequence).